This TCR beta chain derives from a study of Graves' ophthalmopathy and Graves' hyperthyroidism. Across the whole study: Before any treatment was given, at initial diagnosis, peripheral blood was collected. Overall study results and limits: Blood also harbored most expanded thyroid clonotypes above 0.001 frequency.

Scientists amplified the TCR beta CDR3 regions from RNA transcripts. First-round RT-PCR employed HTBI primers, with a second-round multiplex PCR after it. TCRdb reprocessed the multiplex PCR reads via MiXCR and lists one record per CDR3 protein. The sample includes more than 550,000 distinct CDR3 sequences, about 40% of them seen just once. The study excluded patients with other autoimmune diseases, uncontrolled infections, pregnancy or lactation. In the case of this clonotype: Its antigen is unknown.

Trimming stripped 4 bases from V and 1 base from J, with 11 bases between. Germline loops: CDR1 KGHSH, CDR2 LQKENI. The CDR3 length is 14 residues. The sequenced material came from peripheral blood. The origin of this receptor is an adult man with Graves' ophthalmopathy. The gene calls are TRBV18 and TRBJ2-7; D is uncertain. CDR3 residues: CASSRGTWSYEQYF. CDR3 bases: TGTGCCAGCTCACGCGGAACTTGGTCCTACGAGCAGTACTTC.